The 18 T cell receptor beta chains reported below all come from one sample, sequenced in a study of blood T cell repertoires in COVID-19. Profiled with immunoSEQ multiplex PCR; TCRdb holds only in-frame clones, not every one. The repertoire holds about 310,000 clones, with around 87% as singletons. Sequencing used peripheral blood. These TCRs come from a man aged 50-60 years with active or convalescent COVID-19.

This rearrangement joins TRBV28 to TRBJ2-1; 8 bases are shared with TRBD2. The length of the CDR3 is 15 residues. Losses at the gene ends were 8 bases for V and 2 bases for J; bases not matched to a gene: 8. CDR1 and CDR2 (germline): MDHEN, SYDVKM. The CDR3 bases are TGTGCCAGCTTACCCCCGGGGGGGCCCTACAATGAGCAGTTCTTC. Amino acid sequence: CASLPPGGPYNEQFF.

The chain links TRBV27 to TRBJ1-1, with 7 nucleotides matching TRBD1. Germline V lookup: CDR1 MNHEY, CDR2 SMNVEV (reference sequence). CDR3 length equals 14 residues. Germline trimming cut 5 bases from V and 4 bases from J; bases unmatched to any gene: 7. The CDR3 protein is CASSDSTGVTEAFF. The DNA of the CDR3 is TGTGCCAGCAGTGACTCCACAGGGGTCACTGAAGCTTTCTTT.

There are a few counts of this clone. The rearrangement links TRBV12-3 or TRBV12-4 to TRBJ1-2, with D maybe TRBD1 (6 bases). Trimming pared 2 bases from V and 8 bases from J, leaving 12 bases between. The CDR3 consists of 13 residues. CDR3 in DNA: TGTGCCAGCAGTTTAAACGCAGGGGTCGGCTACACCTTC. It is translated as CASSLNAGVGYTF.

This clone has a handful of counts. The CDR3 is CASSQSRQDVNNSPLHF. In DNA form, the CDR3 reads TGCGCCAGCAGTCAATCCCGACAGGACGTCAATAATTCACCCCTCCACTTT. The chain uses TRBV23-1 and TRBJ1-6; TRBD1 might be the D (6 bases). TRBV23-1 is flagged as an ORF with uncertain function. Trimming shortened V by 0 bases and J by 5 bases, and 14 bases separated the two germline ends. This CDR3 has 17 residues.

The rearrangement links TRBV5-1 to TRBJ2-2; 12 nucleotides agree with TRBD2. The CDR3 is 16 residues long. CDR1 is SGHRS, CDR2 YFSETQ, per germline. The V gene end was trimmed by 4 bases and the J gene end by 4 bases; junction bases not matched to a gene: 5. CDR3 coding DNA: TGCGCCAGCAGCCCACGACTAGCGGGAGCCACCGGGGAGCTGTTTTTT. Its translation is CASSPRLAGATGELFF.

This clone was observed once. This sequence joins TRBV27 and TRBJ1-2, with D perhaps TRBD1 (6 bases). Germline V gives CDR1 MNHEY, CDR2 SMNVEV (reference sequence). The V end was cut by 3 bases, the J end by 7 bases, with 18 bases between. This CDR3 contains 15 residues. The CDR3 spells CASSFSDGQGFGYTF. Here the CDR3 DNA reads TGTGCCAGCAGTTTTTCTGATGGGCAGGGGTTTGGCTACACCTTC.

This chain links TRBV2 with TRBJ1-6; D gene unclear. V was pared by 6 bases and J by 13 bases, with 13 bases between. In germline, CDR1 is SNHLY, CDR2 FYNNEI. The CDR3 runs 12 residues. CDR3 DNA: TGTGCCAGCAGGATTTCGGAGGATCCCCTCCACTTT. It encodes CASRISEDPLHF.

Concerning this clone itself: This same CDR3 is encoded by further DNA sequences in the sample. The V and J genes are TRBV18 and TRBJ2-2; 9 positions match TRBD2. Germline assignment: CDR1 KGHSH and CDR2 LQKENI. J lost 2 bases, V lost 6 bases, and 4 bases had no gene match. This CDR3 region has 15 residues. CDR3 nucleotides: TGTGCCAGCTCTCCGGGACTAGCTAACACCGGGGAGCTGTTTTTT. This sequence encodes CASSPGLANTGELFF. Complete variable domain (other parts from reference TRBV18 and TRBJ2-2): NAGVMQNPRHLVRRRGQEARLRCSPMKGHSHVYWYRQLPEEGLKFMVYLQKENIIDESGMPKERFSAEFPKEGPSILRIQQVVRGDSAAYFCASSPGLANTGELFFGEGSRLTVL.

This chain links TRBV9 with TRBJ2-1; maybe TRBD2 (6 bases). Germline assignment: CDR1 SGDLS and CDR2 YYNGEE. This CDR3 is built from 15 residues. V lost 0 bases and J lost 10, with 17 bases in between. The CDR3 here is CASSVGFLGDWEQFF. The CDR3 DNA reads TGTGCCAGCAGCGTAGGGTTTTTGGGGGACTGGGAGCAGTTCTTC.

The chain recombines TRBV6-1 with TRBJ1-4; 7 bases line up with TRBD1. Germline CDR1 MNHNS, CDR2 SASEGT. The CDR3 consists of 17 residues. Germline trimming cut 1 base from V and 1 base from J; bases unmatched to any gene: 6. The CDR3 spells CASSEDRGAGTNEKLFF. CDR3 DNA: TGTGCCAGCAGTGAAGACAGGGGAGCGGGAACTAATGAAAAACTGTTTTTT.

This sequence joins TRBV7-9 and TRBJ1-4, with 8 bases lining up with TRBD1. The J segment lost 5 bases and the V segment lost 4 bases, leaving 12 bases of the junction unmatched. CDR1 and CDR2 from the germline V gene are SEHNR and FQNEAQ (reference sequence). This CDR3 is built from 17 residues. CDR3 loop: CASSSKGDRGWNEKLFF. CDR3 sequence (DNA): TGTGCCAGCAGCTCCAAAGGCGACAGGGGATGGAATGAAAAACTGTTTTTT.

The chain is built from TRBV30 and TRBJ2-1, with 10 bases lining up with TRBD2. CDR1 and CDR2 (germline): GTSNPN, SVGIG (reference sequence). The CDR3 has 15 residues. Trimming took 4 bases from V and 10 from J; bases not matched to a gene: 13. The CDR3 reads CAWTRGSSGRNEQFF. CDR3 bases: TGTGCCTGGACGAGGGGGTCTAGCGGGAGAAACGAGCAGTTCTTC.

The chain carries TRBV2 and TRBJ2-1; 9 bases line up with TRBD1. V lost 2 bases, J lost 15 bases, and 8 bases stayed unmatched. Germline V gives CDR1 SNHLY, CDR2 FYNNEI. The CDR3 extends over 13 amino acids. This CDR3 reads CASSENDGTGWFF. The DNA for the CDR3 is TGTGCCAGCAGTGAAAACGATGGGACAGGGTGGTTCTTC.

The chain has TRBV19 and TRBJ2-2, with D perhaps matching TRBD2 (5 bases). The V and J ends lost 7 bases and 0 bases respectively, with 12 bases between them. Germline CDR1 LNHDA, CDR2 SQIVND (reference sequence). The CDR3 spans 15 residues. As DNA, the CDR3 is TGTGCCAGTAAAATAGGAGGATCGAACACCGGGGAGCTGTTTTTT. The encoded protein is CASKIGGSNTGELFF.

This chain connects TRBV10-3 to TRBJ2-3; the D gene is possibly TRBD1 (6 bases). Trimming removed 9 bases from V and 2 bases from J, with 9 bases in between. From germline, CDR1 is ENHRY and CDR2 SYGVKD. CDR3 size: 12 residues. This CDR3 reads CAIQGSTDTQYF. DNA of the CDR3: TGTGCCATACAGGGATCCACAGATACGCAGTATTTT.

The CDR3 DNA follows: TGTGCCACCAGTGGCCAGGGGGACTCCTACAATGAGCAGTTCTTC. As protein: CATSGQGDSYNEQFF. This chain uses TRBV24-1 with TRBJ2-1; 7 nucleotides agree with TRBD1. Germline trimming cut 5 bases from V and 0 bases from J; bases unmatched to any gene: 3. Germline assignment: CDR1 KGHDR and CDR2 SFDVKD. The CDR3 has 15 residues.

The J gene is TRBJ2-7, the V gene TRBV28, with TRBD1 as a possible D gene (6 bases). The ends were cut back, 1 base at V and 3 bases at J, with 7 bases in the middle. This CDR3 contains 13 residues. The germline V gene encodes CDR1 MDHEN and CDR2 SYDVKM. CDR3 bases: TGTGCCAGCAGTTTATACAGGGTCTACGAGCAGTACTTC. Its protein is CASSLYRVYEQYF.

The CDR3 sequence: CATSDYNSGIGTGELFF. The CDR3 nucleotides read TGTGCCACCAGTGACTATAATTCAGGGATCGGGACCGGGGAGCTGTTTTTT. The J gene is TRBJ2-2, the V gene TRBV24-1; D possibly corresponds to TRBD1 (5 bases). In germline, CDR1 is KGHDR, CDR2 SFDVKD. The V end lost 4 bases, the J end lost 5 bases, and 19 bases lay between the germline ends. The CDR3 has 17 residues.